This T cell receptor beta chain was captured by sequencing in a study of T cell responses to AZD1222 COVID-19 vaccine. TCRdb keeps only in-frame clones here, not all; method: immunoSEQ multiplex PCR. The sample lists around 99,000 clones; roughly 90% were seen once. The origin of this receptor is an adult in good health. The sample was peripheral blood, taken on day 0 of AZD1222 vaccination.

The CDR3 DNA reads as TGTGCCACCAGTGCAAGGACAGGGGCTAACTACAATGAGCAGTTCTTC. Its translation: CATSARTGANYNEQFF. This chain connects TRBV24-1 to TRBJ2-1; 9 positions agree with TRBD1. CDR3 size: 16 residues. Losses at the gene ends were 5 bases for V and 3 bases for J; bases not matched to a gene: 7. Germline loops: CDR1 KGHDR, CDR2 SFDVKD.